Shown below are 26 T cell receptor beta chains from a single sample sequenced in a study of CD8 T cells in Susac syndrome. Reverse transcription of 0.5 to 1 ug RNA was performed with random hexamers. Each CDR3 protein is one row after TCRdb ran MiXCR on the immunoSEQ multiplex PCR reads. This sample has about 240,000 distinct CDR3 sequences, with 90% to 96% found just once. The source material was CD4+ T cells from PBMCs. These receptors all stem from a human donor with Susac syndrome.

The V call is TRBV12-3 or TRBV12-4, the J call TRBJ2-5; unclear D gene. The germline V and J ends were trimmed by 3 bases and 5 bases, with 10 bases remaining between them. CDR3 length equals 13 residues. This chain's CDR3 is CASSFRRSETQYF. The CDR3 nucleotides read TGTGCCAGCAGTTTTCGACGTAGTGAGACCCAGTACTTC.

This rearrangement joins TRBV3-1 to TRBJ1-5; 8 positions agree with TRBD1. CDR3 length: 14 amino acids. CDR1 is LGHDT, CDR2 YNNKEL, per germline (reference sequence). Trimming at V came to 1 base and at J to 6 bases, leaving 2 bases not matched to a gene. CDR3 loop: CASSQAGTGQPQHF. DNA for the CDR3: TGTGCCAGCAGCCAAGCGGGGACAGGTCAGCCCCAGCATTTT.

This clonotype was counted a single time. The CDR3 protein is CASSFKRPRNPMKQFF. The DNA for the CDR3 is TGTGCCAGCAGCTTTAAACGTCCCCGGAACCCAATGAAGCAGTTCTTC. The rearrangement links TRBV5-6 to TRBJ2-1, with unresolved D. Germline V gene lookup returns CDR1 SGHDT and CDR2 YYEEEE. The V and J ends lost 2 bases and 11 bases respectively, with 23 bases between them. The CDR3 totals 16 residues.

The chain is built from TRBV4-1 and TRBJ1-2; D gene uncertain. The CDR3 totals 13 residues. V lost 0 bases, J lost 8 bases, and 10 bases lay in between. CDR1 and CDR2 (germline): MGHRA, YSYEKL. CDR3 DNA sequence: TGCGCCAGCAGCCAAGATCGGAGGCGCGGCTACACCTTC. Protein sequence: CASSQDRRRGYTF.

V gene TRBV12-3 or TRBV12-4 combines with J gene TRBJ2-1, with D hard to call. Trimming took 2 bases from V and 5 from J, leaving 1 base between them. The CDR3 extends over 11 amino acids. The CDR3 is CASSLNNEQFF. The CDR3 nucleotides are TGTGCCAGCAGTTTAAACAATGAGCAGTTCTTC.

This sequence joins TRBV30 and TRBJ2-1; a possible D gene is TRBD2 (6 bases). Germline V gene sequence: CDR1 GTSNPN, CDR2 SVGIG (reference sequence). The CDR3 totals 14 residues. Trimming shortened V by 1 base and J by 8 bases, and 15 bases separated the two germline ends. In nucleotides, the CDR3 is TGTGCCTGGAGTGACGGGAGATTTCCCTATGAGCAGTTCTTC. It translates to CAWSDGRFPYEQFF.

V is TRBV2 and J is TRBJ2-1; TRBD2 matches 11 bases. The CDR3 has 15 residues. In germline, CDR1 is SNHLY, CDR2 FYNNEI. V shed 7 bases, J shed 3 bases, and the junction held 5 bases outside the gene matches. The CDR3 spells CASNPTSGVYNEQFF. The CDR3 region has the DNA TGTGCCAGCAATCCGACTAGCGGGGTCTACAATGAGCAGTTCTTC.

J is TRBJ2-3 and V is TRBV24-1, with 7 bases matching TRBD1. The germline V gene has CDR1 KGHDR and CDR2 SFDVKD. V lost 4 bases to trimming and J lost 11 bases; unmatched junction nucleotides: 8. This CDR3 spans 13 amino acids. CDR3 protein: CATSDPGQSGQYF. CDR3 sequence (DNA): TGTGCCACCAGTGACCCGGGACAGAGTGGGCAGTATTTT.

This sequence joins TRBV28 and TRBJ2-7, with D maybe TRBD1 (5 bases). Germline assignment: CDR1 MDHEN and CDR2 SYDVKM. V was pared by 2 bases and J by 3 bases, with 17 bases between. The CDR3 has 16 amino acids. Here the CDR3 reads CASSLRPDTKDYEQYF. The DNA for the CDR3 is TGTGCCAGCAGTTTACGACCGGACACCAAAGACTACGAGCAGTACTTC.

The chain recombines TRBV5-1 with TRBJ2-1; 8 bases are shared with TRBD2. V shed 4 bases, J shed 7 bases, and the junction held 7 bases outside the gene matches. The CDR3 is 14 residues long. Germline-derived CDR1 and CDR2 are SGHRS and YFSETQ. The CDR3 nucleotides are TGCGCCAGCAGCGCTCGGACTAGCAGGAATGAGCAGTTCTTC. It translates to CASSARTSRNEQFF.

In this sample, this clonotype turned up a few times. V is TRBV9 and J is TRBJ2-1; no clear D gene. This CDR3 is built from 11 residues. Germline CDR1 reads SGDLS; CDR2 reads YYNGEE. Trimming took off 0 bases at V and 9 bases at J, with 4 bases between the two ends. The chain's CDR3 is CASSVDGEQFF. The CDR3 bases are TGTGCCAGCAGCGTAGATGGTGAGCAGTTCTTC. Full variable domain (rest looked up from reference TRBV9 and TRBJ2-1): DSGVTQTPKHLITATGQRVTLRCSPRSGDLSVYWYQQSLDQGLQFLIQYYNGEERAKGNILERFSAQQFPDLHSELNLSSLELGDSALYFCASSVDGEQFFGPGTRLTVL.

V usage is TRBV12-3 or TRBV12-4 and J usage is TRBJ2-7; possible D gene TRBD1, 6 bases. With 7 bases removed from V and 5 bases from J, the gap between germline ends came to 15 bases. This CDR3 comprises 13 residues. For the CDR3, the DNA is TGTGCCAGCACCCGCGGGCAGGGGAACGAGCAGTACTTC. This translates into CASTRGQGNEQYF.

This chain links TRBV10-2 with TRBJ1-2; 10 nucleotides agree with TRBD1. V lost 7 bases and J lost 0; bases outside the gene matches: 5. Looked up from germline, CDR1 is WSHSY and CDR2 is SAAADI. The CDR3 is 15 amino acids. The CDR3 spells CASNPGQGANYGYTF. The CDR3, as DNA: TGCGCCAGCAACCCAGGACAGGGGGCTAACTATGGCTACACCTTC.

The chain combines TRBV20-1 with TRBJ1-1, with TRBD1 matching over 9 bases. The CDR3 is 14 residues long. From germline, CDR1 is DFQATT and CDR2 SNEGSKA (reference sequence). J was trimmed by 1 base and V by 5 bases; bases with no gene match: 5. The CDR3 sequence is CSAPRTGANTEAFF. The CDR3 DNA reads TGCAGTGCTCCCCGGACAGGGGCGAACACTGAAGCTTTCTTT.

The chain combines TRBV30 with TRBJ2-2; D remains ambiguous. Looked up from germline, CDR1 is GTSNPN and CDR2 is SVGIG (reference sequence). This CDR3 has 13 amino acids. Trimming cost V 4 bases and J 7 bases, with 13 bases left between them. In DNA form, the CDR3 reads TGTGCCTGGACCTACATAGGCGACGGGGAGCTGTTTTTT. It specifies CAWTYIGDGELFF.

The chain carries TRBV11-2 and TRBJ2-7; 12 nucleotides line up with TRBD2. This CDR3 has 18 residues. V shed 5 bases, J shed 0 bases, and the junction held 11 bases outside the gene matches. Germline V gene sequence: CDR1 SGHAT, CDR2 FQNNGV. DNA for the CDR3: TGTGCCAGCAGCCCACGTGGGGGACTAGCGGGTCTCTCCTACGAGCAGTACTTC. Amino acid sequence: CASSPRGGLAGLSYEQYF. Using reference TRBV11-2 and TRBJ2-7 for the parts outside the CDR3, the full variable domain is EAGVAQSPRYKIIEKRQSVAFWCNPISGHATLYWYQQILGQGPKLLIQFQNNGVVDDSQLPKDRFSAERLKGVDSTLKIQPAKLEDSAVYLCASSPRGGLAGLSYEQYFGPGTRLTVT.

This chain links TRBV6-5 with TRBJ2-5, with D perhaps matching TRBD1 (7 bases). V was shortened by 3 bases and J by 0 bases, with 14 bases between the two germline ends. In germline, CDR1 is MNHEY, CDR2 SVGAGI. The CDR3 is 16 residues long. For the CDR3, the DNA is TGTGCCAGCAGTTATATCCAGGGGGGTTACCAAGAGACCCAGTACTTC. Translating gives CASSYIQGGYQETQYF.

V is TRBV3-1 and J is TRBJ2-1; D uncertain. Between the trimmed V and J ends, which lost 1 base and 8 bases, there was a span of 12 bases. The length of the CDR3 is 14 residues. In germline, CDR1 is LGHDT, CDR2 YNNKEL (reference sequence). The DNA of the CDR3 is TGTGCCAGCAGCCAAGTGGGTTCAGTGGATGAGCAGTTCTTC. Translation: CASSQVGSVDEQFF.

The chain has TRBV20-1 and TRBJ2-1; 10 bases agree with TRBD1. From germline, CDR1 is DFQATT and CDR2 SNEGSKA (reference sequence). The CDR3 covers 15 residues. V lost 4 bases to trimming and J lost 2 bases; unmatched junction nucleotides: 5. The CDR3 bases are TGCAGTGCTACAAGGACAGGGGGAGCCTACAATGAGCAGTTCTTC. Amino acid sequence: CSATRTGGAYNEQFF.

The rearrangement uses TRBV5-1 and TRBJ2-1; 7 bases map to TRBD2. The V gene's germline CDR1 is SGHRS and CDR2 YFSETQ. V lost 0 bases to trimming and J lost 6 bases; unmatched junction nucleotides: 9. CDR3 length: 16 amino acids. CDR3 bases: TGCGCCAGCAGCTTGGCCGGGACTAATCTTGCCAATGAGCAGTTCTTC. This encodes CASSLAGTNLANEQFF.

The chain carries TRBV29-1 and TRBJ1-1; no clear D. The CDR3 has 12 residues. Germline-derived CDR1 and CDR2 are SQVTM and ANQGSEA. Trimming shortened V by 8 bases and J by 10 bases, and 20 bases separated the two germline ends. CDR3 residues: CSIYTVLGLAFF. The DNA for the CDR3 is TGCAGCATATATACGGTTCTAGGTCTAGCTTTCTTT. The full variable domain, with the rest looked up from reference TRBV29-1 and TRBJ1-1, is SAVISQKPSRDICQRGTSLTIQCQVDSQVTMMFWYRQQPGQSLTLIATANQGSEATYESGFVIDKFPISRPNLTFSTLTVSNMSPEDSSIYLCSIYTVLGLAFFGQGTRLTVV.

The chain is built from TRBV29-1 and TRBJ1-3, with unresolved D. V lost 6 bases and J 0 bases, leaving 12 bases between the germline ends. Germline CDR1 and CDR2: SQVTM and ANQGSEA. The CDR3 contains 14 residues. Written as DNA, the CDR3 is TGCAGCGTCCCTCTGGACGACTCTGGAAACACCATATATTTT. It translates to CSVPLDDSGNTIYF.

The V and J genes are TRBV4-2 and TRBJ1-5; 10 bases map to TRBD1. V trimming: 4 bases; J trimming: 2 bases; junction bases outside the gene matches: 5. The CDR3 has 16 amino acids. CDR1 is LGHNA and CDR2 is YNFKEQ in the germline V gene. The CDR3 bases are TGTGCCAGCAGCCGGGACAGGGGTGATGGCAATCAGCCCCAGCATTTT. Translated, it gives CASSRDRGDGNQPQHF.

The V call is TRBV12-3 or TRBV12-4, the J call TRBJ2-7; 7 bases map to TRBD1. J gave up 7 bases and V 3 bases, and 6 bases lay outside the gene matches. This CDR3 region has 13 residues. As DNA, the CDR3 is TGTGCCAGCAGTTTCGGGGACAGATTTGAGCAGTACTTC. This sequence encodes CASSFGDRFEQYF.

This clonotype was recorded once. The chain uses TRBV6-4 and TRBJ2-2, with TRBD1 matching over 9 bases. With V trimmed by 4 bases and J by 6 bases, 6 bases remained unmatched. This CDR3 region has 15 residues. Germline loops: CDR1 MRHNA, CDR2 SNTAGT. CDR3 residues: CASSAGTGTAGELFF. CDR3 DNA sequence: TGTGCCAGCAGTGCCGGGACAGGGACCGCCGGGGAGCTGTTTTTT.

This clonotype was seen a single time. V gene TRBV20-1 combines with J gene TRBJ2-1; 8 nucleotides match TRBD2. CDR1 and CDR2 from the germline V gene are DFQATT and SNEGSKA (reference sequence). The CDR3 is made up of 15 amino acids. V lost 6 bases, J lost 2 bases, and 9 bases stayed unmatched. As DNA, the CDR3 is TGCAGTGCCCCCGGGGTAGCGGGGACCTACAATGAGCAGTTCTTC. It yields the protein CSAPGVAGTYNEQFF.